Presented here are 11 T cell receptor beta chains from one specimen sequenced in a study of shared clonotypes between healthy human individuals. Repertoires were generated with immunoSEQ multiplex PCR, while TCRdb's copy carries only in-frame clones and drops some. Here the sample spans hundreds of thousands of clones, roughly 98% being singletons. Naive CD8 cells were CD45RO-negative, positively selected for CCR7, excluding terminally differentiated effector memory CD45RA+ cells. The sample taken for sequencing was naive CD8+ T cells sorted from blood. These receptors were obtained from a young man in good health.

On this clone itself: Other nucleotide sequences from this sample produce the same CDR3. CDR3 bases: TGCGCCAGCAGCTTGGCGGGAGGGCTACAAGAGACCCAGTACTTC. It encodes CASSLAGGLQETQYF. The chain couples TRBV5-1 to TRBJ2-5, with 8 bases aligning to TRBD2. V dropped 0 bases and J dropped 2; count of bases not matched to a gene: 3. CDR3 size: 15 residues. Germline V gene data show CDR1 as SGHRS and CDR2 as YFSETQ.

The rearrangement links TRBV27 to TRBJ2-7; 12 bases fit TRBD2. Germline trimming cut 5 bases from V and 3 bases from J; bases unmatched to any gene: 17. The CDR3 length is 19 residues. Germline V lookup: CDR1 MNHEY, CDR2 SMNVEV (reference sequence). CDR3 residues: CASSPYQPGLAGPYYEQYF. As DNA, the CDR3 is TGTGCCAGCAGTCCTTATCAACCGGGACTAGCGGGCCCGTACTACGAGCAGTACTTC.

The chain combines TRBV27 with TRBJ1-1; 10 bases align to TRBD1. The CDR3 is 14 residues long. Trimming at V came to 4 bases and at J to 6 bases, leaving 5 bases not matched to a gene. Germline loops: CDR1 MNHEY, CDR2 SMNVEV (reference sequence). This CDR3 reads CASSSPGTGAEAFF. CDR3 DNA: TGTGCCAGCAGTTCACCCGGGACAGGGGCTGAAGCTTTCTTT.

The gene calls are TRBV29-1 and TRBJ2-3; 11 bases are shared with TRBD2. The CDR3 is 15 amino acids. The germline gives CDR1 SQVTM, CDR2 ANQGSEA. The trim removed 1 base at V and 5 bases at J, leaving 5 bases unmatched. The chain's CDR3 is CSVEALAGVVDTQYF. CDR3 coding DNA: TGCAGCGTTGAAGCACTAGCGGGAGTTGTAGATACGCAGTATTTT.

The chain carries TRBV19 and TRBJ2-1; D remains ambiguous. Germline CDR1 LNHDA, CDR2 SQIVND (reference sequence). V was clipped by 3 bases and J by 8 bases, with 8 bases between them. The CDR3 runs 12 residues. The CDR3 loop is CASSMYEHEQFF. CDR3 nucleotides: TGTGCCAGTAGTATGTACGAGCATGAGCAGTTCTTC. Variable domain in full (rest from reference TRBV19 and TRBJ2-1): DGGITQSPKYLFRKEGQNVTLSCEQNLNHDAMYWYRQDPGQGLRLIYYSQIVNDFQKGDIAEGYSVSREKKESFPLTVTSAQKNPTAFYLCASSMYEHEQFFGPGTRLTVL.

This rearrangement joins TRBV19 to TRBJ2-7; D is unresolved. The germline V gene encodes CDR1 LNHDA and CDR2 SQIVND (reference sequence). Trimming shortened V by 1 base and J by 2 bases, and 9 bases separated the two germline ends. This CDR3 is 14 amino acids long. The CDR3 loop is CASSIVAQTYEQYF. The CDR3, as DNA: TGTGCCAGTAGTATAGTGGCACAGACCTACGAGCAGTACTTC.

The chain is built from TRBV13 and TRBJ2-7, with D possibly TRBD2 on 7 matching bases. The germline CDR1 and CDR2 sequences are PRHDT and FYEKMQ (reference sequence). The CDR3 has 15 amino acids. V was clipped by 5 bases and J by 5 bases, with 19 bases between them. CDR3: CASSLIGGARDEQYF. The CDR3 bases are TGTGCCAGCAGCCTAATAGGGGGGGCCCGCGACGAGCAGTACTTC.

This clone has just a few counts. Within the sample, other DNA sequences also encode this same CDR3. The chain joins TRBV2 to TRBJ2-1, with a possible D match to TRBD1 (5 bases). Germline V CDR1 and CDR2: SNHLY, FYNNEI. V was pared by 4 bases and J by 5 bases, with 6 bases between. This CDR3 has 12 amino acids. This CDR3 reads CASSVGDNEQFF. The CDR3 DNA follows: TGTGCCAGCAGTGTAGGGGACAATGAGCAGTTCTTC.

This chain uses TRBV4-1 with TRBJ2-7; D remains ambiguous. CDR3 length equals 14 residues. Per germline, CDR1 MGHRA and CDR2 YSYEKL. Between the trimmed V and J ends, which lost 1 base and 2 bases, there was a span of 9 bases. The CDR3 region is CASSQVEGTYEQYF. The CDR3 nucleotides are TGCGCCAGCAGCCAAGTTGAAGGCACCTACGAGCAGTACTTC.

The chain joins TRBV14 to TRBJ1-2; no definite D call. The germline V and J ends were trimmed by 0 bases and 8 bases, with 13 bases remaining between them. This CDR3 has 14 amino acids. Germline CDR1 reads SGHDN; CDR2 reads FVKESK. CDR3 nucleotide sequence: TGTGCCAGCAGCCAAGACCGGACCCGGTGGGGCTACACCTTC. Its protein product is CASSQDRTRWGYTF.

The chain couples TRBV27 to TRBJ2-7; TRBD2 agrees at 8 bases. Trimming removed 7 bases from V and 9 bases from J; junction bases left unmatched: 5. This CDR3 is built from 11 residues. Per germline, CDR1 MNHEY and CDR2 SMNVEV (reference sequence). The CDR3 sequence: CASIGGAGQYF. Here the CDR3 DNA reads TGTGCCAGCATCGGGGGGGCTGGGCAGTACTTC.